This is a list of T cell receptor beta chains from one sample in a study of TIL therapy for anti-PD-1-resistant metastatic lung cancer. The assay was immunoSEQ multiplex PCR, and TCRdb's table has in-frame clones only and misses some. In the table there are about 21,000 clones, just over 70% of which are singletons. The sequenced sample was blood, obtained at baseline. These receptors originate from a person aged 30 to 80 with non-small cell lung cancer. The CDR3 runs from the conserved cysteine through the conserved F or W. D genes are given only for firm matches. The size of a clone is reported for some rows only, either as once, few or many, or as a class for expanded clones.

TRBV27	.	few	TRBJ2-3	TGTGCCACACATATCGGGGGGACAGTGGGGTGGGATACGCAGTATTTT	CATHIGGTVGWDTQYF
TRBV7-9	.	.	TRBJ2-7	TGTGCCAGCAGCGAGGGGTCCTACTACGAGCAGTACTTC	CASSEGSYYEQYF
TRBV6-5	.	.	TRBJ2-1	TGTGCCAGCAGTTACGCAATCTCCTACAATGAGCAGTTCTTC	CASSYAISYNEQFF
TRBV27	TRBD1	.	TRBJ1-1	TGTGCCAGCAGCCGACGAGGGGGCTGGGACACTGAAGCTTTCTTT	CASSRRGGWDTEAFF
TRBV29-1	.	.	TRBJ2-2	TGCAGCGCTTTACTAGATGGGGCCGGGGAGCTGTTTTTT	CSALLDGAGELFF
TRBV6-2/TRBV6-3	TRBD2	.	TRBJ2-5	TGTGCCAGCAGTTACGACGGCGGGGGGGCGTACTGGGAGACCCAGTACTTC	CASSYDGGGAYWETQYF
TRBV4-3	.	.	TRBJ1-1	TGCGCCAGCAGCCAAGATTTTGGTGACACTGAAGCTTTCTTT	CASSQDFGDTEAFF
TRBV4-3	TRBD1	.	TRBJ1-2	TGCGCCAGCAGCCCCCGCGGGACAGGGGGACAATATGGCTACACCTTC	CASSPRGTGGQYGYTF
TRBV12-3/TRBV12-4	.	once	TRBJ2-2	TGTGCCAGCAGTTTATCCCTCACCGGGGAGCTGTTTTTT	CASSLSLTGELFF
TRBV2	TRBD1	.	TRBJ1-5	TGTGCCAGCAGCGGGGACAGGGGGCTTGGACAGCCCCAGCATTTT	CASSGDRGLGQPQHF
TRBV5-1	TRBD2	.	TRBJ2-7	TGCGCCAGCTGGCGGGGGGGCGCGGGGCCATACGAGCAGTACTTC	CASWRGGAGPYEQYF
TRBV4-3	.	.	TRBJ1-5	TGCGCCAGCAGCCAAGATATTTTCGGTAGCAATCAGCCCCAGCATTTT	CASSQDIFGSNQPQHF
TRBV4-3	TRBD1	.	TRBJ2-1	TGCGCCAGCAGCCGGACAGGGGACAATGAGCAGTTCTTC	CASSRTGDNEQFF
TRBV27	.	.	TRBJ2-1	TGTGCCAGCAGACCCAGGGGGGATTGGTCCTACAATGAGCAGTTCTTC	CASRPRGDWSYNEQFF
TRBV14	.	.	TRBJ2-7	TGTGCCAGCAGCCCCAAAGGGGTCAAGCAGTACTTC	CASSPKGVKQYF
TRBV4-1	.	.	TRBJ1-2	TGCGCCAGCAGCCAAGTCCCCCCGGAGCCGAGGACCGTTGAAGGCTACACCTTC	CASSQVPPEPRTVEGYTF
TRBV29-1	TRBD2	few	TRBJ2-2	TGCAGCGCCCGGTTGGGGGGGGACACCGGGGAGCTGTTTTTT	CSARLGGDTGELFF
TRBV5-1	TRBD2	once	TRBJ2-2	TGCGCCAGCAACCCGGTTGCGGGGGTGGACACCGGGGAGCTGTTTTTT	CASNPVAGVDTGELFF
TRBV6-5	TRBD1	.	TRBJ1-5	TGTGCCAGCAGATGGGGGACAGGGGGCAGTCAGCCCCAGCATTTT	CASRWGTGGSQPQHF
TRBV5-1	.	.	TRBJ1-1	TGCGCCAGCAGCTTGATTCATGCGGGGACTGAAGCTTTCTTT	CASSLIHAGTEAFF
TRBV6-5	TRBD1	few	TRBJ1-3	TGTGCCAGCAGGCAGGGGGGCTCTGGAAACACCATATATTTT	CASRQGGSGNTIYF
TRBV6-1	TRBD1	medium-sized	TRBJ1-1	TGTGCCAGCAGTGAACCTGGGACAGTCACAGAAGCTTTCTTT	CASSEPGTVTEAFF
TRBV10-1	TRBD1	.	TRBJ2-3	TGCGCCAGCAGTGAGGCCGGTGGCCCGATAGGGGGCTTCACAGATACGCAGTATTTT	CASSEAGGPIGGFTDTQYF
TRBV4-1	.	.	TRBJ1-2	TGCGCCAGCAGCCAAGGGACATATGGCTACACCTTC	CASSQGTYGYTF
TRBV10-1	TRBD2	.	TRBJ2-1	TGCGCCAGCAATCCCGGACTAGCGGAGACCAATGAGCAGTTCTTC	CASNPGLAETNEQFF
TRBV20-1	.	.	TRBJ1-2	TGCAGTGCTAAGATGAGACGTGGCTACACCTTC	CSAKMRRGYTF
TRBV3-1/TRBV3-2	.	.	TRBJ1-5	TGTGCCAGCAGCCAAGATCTGGATCAGCCCCAGCATTTT	CASSQDLDQPQHF
TRBV7-5	.	.	TRBJ1-2	TGTGTCAGAAGCACGCCAACCTTGGGGAGGGGGTCATTAGCTAACTATGGCTACACCTTC	CVRSTPTLGRGSLANYGYTF
TRBV27	.	once	TRBJ1-6	TGTGCCAGCAGTTTATCCCGACAGACCTATAATTCACCCCTCCACTTT	CASSLSRQTYNSPLHF
TRBV5-4	TRBD2	.	TRBJ2-7	TGTGCCAGCAGCGGAGGAGCGGGAGGCCCCGCGCCCTACGAGCAGTACTTC	CASSGGAGGPAPYEQYF
TRBV4-3	.	.	TRBJ2-3	TGCGCCAGCAGCCAAGACCCCCGGGGGACAGATACGCAGTATTTT	CASSQDPRGTDTQYF
TRBV5-1	.	.	TRBJ2-7	TGCGCCAGCAGCGAAACACACGGGATCGCCTACGAGCAGTACTTC	CASSETHGIAYEQYF
TRBV9	TRBD1	few	TRBJ1-1	TGTGCCAGCAGCCGCGGACAGGGTGAAGCTTTCTTT	CASSRGQGEAFF
TRBV5-6	TRBD2	.	TRBJ2-5	TGTGCCAGCAGCTTGAGGGAGGCAGGGAGGGCCGGAGAGACCCAGTACTTC	CASSLREAGRAGETQYF
TRBV6-5	.	.	TRBJ1-1	TGTGCCAGCAGAAACGAGTGGTTCACGGCTTTCTTT	CASRNEWFTAFF
TRBV9	.	.	TRBJ1-3	TGTGCCAGCAATCCCGCTGGGAATACTGGAAACACCATATATTTT	CASNPAGNTGNTIYF
TRBV5-6	.	.	TRBJ2-7	TGTGCCAGCAGCCAGAGGGGGGTGGGCTACGAGCAGTACTTC	CASSQRGVGYEQYF
TRBV7-8	TRBD1	.	TRBJ1-5	TGTGCCAGCAGCTTAGAGGGGGCGTTGAACAATCAGCCCCAGCATTTT	CASSLEGALNNQPQHF
TRBV5-1	TRBD2	.	TRBJ2-1	TGCGCCAGCAGCTCAGTAGCGGGAGTCAGTGGTGAGCAGTTCTTC	CASSSVAGVSGEQFF
TRBV30	TRBD2	.	TRBJ2-2	TGTGCCTGGAGTGGACTAGCGGGAGGAATCGGCGGGGAGCTGTTTTTT	CAWSGLAGGIGGELFF
TRBV10-3	TRBD2	few	TRBJ2-3	TGTGCCATCAGGACTAGCGGGGGAGCAGATACGCAGTATTTT	CAIRTSGGADTQYF
TRBV15	.	.	TRBJ2-2	TGTGCCACCAGCACCATCACGGGGGGCGCCGGGGAGCTGTTTTTT	CATSTITGGAGELFF
TRBV5-4	.	.	TRBJ2-2	TGTGCCAGCAGCTTTGCAACAGGGAACACCGGGGAGCTGTTTTTT	CASSFATGNTGELFF
TRBV3-1/TRBV3-2	TRBD2	.	TRBJ2-1	TGTGCCAGCAGCCATGGGCGGGGGGGAACCTACAATGAGCAGTTCTTC	CASSHGRGGTYNEQFF
TRBV7-3	.	once	TRBJ2-4	TGTGCCAGCAGCCGCGGGGCAGCAAACATTCAGTACTTC	CASSRGAANIQYF
TRBV2	TRBD1	.	TRBJ2-7	TGTGCCAGCACCATGGACAGGGGCGACGAGCAGTACTTC	CASTMDRGDEQYF
TRBV7-9	.	.	TRBJ1-4	TGTGCCAGCAGCTTGACGGAAGACGAAAAACTGTTTTTT	CASSLTEDEKLFF
TRBV3-1/TRBV3-2	TRBD1	.	TRBJ2-5	TGTGCCAGCAGCCAAGCCGGGACAGGGCGGTTTGGTCGAGAGACCCAGTACTTC	CASSQAGTGRFGRETQYF